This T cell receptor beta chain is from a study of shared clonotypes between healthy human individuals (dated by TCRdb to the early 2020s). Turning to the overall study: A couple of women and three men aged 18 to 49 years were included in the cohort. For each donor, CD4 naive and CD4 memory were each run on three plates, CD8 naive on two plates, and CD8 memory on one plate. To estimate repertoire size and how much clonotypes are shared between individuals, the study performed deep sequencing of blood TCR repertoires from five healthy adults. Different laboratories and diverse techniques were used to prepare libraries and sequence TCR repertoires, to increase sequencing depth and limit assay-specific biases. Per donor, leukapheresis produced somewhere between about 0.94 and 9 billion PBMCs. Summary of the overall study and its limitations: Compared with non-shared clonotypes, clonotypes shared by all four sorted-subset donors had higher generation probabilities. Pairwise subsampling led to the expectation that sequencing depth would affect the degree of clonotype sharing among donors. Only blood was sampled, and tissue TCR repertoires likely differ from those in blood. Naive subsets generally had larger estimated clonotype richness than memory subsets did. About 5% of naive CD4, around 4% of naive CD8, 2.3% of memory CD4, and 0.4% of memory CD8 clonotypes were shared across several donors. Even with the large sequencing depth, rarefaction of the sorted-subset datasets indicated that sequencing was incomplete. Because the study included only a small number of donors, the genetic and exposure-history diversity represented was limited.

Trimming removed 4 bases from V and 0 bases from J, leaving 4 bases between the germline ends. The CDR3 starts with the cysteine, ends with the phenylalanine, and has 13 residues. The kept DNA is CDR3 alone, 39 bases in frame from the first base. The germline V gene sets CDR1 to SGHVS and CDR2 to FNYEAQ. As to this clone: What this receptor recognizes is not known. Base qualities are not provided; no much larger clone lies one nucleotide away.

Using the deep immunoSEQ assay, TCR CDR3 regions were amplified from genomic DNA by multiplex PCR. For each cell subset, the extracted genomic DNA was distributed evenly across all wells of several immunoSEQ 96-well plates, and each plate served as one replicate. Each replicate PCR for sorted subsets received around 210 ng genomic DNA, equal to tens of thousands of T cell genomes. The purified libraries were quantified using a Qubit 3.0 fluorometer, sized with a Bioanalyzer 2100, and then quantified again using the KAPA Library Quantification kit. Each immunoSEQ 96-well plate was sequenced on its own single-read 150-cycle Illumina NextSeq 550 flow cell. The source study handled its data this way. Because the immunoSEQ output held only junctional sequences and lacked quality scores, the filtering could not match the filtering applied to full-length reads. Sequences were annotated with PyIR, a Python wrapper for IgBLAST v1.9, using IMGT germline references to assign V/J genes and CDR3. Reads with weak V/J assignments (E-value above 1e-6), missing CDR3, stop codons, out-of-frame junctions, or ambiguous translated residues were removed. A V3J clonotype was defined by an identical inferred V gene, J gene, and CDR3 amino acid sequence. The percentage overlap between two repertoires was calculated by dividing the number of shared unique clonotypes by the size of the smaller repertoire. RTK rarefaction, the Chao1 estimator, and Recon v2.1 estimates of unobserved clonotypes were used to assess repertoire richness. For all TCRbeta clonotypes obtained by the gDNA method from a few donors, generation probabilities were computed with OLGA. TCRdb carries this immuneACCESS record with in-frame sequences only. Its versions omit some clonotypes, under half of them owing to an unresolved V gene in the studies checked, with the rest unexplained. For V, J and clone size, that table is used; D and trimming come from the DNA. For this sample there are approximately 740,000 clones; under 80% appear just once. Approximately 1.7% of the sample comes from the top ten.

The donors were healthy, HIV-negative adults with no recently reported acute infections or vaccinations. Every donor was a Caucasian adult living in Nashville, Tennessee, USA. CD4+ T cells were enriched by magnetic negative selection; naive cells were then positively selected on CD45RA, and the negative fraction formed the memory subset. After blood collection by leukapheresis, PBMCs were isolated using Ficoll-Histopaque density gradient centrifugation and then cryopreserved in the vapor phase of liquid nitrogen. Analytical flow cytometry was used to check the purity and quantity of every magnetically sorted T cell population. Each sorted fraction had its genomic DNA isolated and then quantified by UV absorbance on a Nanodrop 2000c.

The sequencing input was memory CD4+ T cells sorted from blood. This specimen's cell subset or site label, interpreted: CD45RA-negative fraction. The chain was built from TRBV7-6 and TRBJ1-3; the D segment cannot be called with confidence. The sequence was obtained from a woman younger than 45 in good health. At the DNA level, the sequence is TGTGCCAGCAGCTCCCTCTCTGGAAACACCATATATTTT. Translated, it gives CASSSLSGNTIYF.